In this sample, the clone carrying this T cell receptor (beta chain) turned up once. The data belong to a study of shared clonotypes between healthy human individuals. Trimming cost V 5 bases and J 7 bases, with 15 bases left between them. The CDR3 is 14 amino acids. Germline V gene data show CDR1 as SNHLY and CDR2 as FYNNEI. Assay execution proceeded at the deep level. Each cell subset's genomic DNA was divided evenly among several immunoSEQ plates. Method: immunoSEQ multiplex PCR; TCRdb's copy keeps in-frame clones and lacks some. The data hold about 530,000 clones, with roughly 79% observed a single time.

The rearrangement links TRBV2 to TRBJ1-5; D might be TRBD1 (6 bases). The sample consisted of PBMCs. This clonotype was sampled from a woman aged 40 to 50 in good health. Some clones in this sample may be carry-over from other donors' samples. The chain's CDR3 is CASSPDRTRQPQHF. Written as DNA, the CDR3 is TGTGCCAGCAGTCCAGACAGGACGAGGCAGCCCCAGCATTTT. The whole variable domain, filled in from reference TRBV2 and TRBJ1-5, reads EPEVTQTPSHQVTQMGQEVILRCVPISNHLYFYWYRQILGQKVEFLVSFYNNEISEKSEIFDDQFSVERPDGSNFTLKIRSTKLEDSAMYFCASSPDRTRQPQHFGDGTRLSIL.